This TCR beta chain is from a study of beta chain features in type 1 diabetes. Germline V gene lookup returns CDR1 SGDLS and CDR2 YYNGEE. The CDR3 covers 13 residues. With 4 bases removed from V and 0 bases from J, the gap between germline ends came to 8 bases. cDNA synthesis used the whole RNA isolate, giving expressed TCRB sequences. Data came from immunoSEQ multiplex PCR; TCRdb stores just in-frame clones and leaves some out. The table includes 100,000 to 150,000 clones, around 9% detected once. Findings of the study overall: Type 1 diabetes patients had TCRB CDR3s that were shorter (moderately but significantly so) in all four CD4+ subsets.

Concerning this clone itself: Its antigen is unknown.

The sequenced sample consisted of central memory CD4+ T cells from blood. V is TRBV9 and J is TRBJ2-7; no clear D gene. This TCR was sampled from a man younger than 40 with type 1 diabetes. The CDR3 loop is CASSQTNSYEQYF. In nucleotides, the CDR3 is TGTGCCAGCAGCCAAACTAACTCCTACGAGCAGTACTTC.